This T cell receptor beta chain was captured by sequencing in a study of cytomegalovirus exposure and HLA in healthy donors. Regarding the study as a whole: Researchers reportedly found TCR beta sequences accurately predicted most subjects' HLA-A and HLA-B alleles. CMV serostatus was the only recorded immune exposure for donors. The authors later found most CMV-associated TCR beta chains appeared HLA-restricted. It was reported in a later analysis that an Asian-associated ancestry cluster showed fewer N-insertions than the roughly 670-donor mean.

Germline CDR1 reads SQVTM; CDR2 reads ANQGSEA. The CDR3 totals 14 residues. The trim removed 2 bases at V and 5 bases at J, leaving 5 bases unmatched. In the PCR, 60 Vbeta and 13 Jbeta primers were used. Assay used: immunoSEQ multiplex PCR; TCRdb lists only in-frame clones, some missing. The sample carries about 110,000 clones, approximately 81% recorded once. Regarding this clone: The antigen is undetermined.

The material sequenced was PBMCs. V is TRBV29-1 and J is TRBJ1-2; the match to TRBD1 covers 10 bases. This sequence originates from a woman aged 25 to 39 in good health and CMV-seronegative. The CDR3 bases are TGCAGCGTTGAAACGACAGGGGGCGGGTATGGCTACACCTTC. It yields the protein CSVETTGGGYGYTF.